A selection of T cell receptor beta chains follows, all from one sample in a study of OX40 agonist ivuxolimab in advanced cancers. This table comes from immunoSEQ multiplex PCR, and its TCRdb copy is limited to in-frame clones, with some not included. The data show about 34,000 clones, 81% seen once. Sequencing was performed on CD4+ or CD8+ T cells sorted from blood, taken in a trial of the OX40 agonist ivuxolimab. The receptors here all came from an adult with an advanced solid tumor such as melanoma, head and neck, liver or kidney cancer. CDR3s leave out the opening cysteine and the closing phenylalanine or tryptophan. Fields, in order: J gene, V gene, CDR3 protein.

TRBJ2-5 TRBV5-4 ASSSGGSRETQY
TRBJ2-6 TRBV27 ASSRGSPGANVLT
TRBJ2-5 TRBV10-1 ASSLKGGEKETQY
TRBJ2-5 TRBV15 ATSYRTGWLSLETQY
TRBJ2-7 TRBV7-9 ASSRHGGPYEQY
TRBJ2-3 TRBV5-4 ASSVGGPDTQY
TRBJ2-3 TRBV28 ASRGLAGGPGGTDTQY
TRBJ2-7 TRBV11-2 ASSPGTQRDEQY
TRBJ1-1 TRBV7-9 ASSGHLQKTF
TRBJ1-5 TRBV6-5 ASSYDRNQPQH
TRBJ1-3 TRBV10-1 ASSESTGTGNTIY
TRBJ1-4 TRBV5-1 ASSSAATNEKLF
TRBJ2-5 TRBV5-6 ASSKTGLETQY
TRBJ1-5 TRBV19 ASSTRGTGVSQPQH
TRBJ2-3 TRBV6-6 ASSYSSLLTDTQY
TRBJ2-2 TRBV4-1 ASSRPPGLAGAGELF
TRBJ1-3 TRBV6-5 ASTQNTIY
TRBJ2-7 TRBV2 ASSGQGWDSY
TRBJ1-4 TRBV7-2 ASTRGTNEKLF
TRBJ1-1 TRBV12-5 ASGLALQGIAF
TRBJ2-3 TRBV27 ASSPRQGNTDTQY
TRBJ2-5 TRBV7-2 ASSLLEKETQY